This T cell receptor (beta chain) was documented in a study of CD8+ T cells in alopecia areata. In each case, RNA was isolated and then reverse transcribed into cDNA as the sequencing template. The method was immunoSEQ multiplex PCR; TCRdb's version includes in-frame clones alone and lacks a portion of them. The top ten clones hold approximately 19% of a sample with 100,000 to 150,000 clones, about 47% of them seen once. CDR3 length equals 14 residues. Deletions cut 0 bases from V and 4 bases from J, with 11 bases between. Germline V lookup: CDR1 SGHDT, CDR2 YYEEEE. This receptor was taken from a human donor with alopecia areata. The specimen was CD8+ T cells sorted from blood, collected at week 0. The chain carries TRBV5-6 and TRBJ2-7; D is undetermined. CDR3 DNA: TGTGCCAGCAGCTTGGGGGCGGTAGGGTACGAGCAGTACTTC. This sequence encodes CASSLGAVGYEQYF.